The source of this T cell receptor beta chain is a study of identifying expanded T cells in peripheral blood. The repertoire was sequenced with immunoSEQ multiplex PCR; TCRdb's copy has only in-frame clones and lacks some. In the table there are approximately 90,000 clones, roughly 86% of which are singletons. The V end lost 2 bases, the J end lost 1 base, and 11 bases lay between the germline ends. The CDR3 is 15 amino acids. Germline V gene lookup returns CDR1 MNHNY and CDR2 SVGAGI (reference sequence). The TCR originated in a person aged 18-69 years in good health. Sample: blood. The chain uses TRBV6-6 and TRBJ1-1; D unresolved. Written as DNA, the CDR3 is TGTGCCAGCAGTTACGCCTCATTGAGGAACACTGAAGCTTTCTTT. It encodes CASSYASLRNTEAFF.